This TCR beta chain is drawn from a study of shared clonotypes between healthy human individuals. This CDR3 is 15 amino acids long. V lost 6 bases and J lost 5, with 16 bases in between. Looked up from germline, CDR1 is MRHNA and CDR2 is SNTAGT. The input for sorted-subset replicate PCRs was approximately 190 ng DNA, about 30,000 T cell genomes. Assay used: immunoSEQ multiplex PCR; TCRdb lists only in-frame clones, some missing. The sample shows about 2 million clones, 85% to 95% of them seen only once. Sequencing input: naive CD4+ T cells sorted from blood. Stated subset: CD45RA+ positively selected. This clonotype was sampled from a man aged 18 to 30 in good health. V usage is TRBV6-4 and J usage is TRBJ2-2, with D maybe TRBD1 (5 bases). The CDR3, as DNA: TGTGCCAGCAGGTACCGACCAAGGGGTACCGGGGAGCTGTTTTTT. Its translation: CASRYRPRGTGELFF.